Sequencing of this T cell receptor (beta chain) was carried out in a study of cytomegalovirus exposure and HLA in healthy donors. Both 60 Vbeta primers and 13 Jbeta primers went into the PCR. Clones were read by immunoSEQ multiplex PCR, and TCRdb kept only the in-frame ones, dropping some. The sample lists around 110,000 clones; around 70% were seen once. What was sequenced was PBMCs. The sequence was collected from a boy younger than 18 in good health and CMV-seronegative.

CDR3: CASSSLSPSTIYF. The CDR3 coding sequence is TGTGCCAGCAGCTCACTCTCCCCTAGCACCATATATTTT. This chain joins TRBV7-9 and TRBJ1-3; D is unclear. Germline CDR1 SEHNR, CDR2 FQNEAQ (reference sequence). The CDR3 length is 13 residues. V was trimmed by 4 bases and J by 9 bases, leaving 13 bases between them.